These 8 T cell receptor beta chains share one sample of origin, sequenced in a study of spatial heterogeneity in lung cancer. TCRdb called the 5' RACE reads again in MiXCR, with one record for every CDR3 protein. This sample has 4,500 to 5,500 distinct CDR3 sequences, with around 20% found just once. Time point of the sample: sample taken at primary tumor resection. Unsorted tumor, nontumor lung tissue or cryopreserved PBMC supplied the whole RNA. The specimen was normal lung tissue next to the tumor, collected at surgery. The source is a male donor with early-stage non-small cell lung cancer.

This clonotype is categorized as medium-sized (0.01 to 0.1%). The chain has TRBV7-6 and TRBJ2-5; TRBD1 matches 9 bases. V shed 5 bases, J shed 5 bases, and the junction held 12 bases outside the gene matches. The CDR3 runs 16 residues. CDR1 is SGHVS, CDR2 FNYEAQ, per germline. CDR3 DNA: TGTGCCAGCAGCCCGCAATCACAGGGGGCCGGGGAGACCCAGTACTTC. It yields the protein CASSPQSQGAGETQYF.

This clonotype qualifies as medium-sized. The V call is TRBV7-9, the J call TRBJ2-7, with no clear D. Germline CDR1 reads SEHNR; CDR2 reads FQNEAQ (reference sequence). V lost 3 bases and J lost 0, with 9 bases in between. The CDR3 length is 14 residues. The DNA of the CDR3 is TGTGCCAGCAGCTTTCAGGAGAGCTCCTACGAGCAGTACTTC. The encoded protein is CASSFQESSYEQYF.

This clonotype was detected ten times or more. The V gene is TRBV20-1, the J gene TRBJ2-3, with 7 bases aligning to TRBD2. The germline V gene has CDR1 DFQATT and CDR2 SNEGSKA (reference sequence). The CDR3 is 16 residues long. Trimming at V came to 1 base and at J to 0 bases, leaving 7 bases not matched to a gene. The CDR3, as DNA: TGCAGTGCTAGAGTTCCTTATAGCGGGAGCACAGATACGCAGTATTTT. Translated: CSARVPYSGSTDTQYF.

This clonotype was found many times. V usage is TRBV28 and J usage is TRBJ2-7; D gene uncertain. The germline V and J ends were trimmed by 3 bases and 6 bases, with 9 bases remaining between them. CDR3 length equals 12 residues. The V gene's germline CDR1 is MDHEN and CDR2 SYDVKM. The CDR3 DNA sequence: TGTGCCAGCAGTTTGACACGATCCGAGCAGTACTTC. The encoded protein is CASSLTRSEQYF.

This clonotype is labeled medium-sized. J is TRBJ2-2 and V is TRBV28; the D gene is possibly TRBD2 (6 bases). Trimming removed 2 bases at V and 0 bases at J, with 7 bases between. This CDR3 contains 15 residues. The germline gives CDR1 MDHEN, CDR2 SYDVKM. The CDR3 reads CASSLLASNTGELFF. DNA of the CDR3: TGTGCCAGCAGTTTACTAGCGTCGAACACCGGGGAGCTGTTTTTT.

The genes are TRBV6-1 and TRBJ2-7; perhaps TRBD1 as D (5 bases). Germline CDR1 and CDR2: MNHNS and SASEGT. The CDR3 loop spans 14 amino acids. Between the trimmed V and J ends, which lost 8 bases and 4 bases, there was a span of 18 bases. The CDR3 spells CASSPRRGDYEQYF. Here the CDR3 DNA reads TGTGCCAGCTCCCCGCGTAGGGGTGATTACGAGCAGTACTTC.

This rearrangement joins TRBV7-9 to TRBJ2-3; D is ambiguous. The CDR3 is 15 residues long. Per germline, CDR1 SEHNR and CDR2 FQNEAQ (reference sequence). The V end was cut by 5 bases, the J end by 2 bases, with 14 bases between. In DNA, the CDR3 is TGTGCCAGCAGCCCCCGGATCCCCGTCACAGATACGCAGTATTTT. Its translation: CASSPRIPVTDTQYF.

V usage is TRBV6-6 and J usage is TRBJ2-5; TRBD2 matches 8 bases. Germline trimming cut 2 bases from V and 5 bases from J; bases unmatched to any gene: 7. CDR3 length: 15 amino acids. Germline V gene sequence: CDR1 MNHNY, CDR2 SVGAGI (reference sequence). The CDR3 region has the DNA TGTGCCAGCAGTTACCCGGGACTAGGAGCGGAGACCCAGTACTTC. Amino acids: CASSYPGLGAETQYF.